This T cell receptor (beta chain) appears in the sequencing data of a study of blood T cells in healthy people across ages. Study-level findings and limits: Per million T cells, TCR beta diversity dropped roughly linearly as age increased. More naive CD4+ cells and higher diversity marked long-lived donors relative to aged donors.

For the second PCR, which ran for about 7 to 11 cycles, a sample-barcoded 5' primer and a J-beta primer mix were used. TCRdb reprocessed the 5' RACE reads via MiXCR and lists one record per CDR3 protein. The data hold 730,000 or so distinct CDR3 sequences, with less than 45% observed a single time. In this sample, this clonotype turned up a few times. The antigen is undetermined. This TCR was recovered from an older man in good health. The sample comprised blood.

The CDR3 region is CATRPPGLAGDYNEQFF. The CDR3 DNA sequence: TGTGCCACTCGCCCCCCGGGACTAGCGGGAGACTACAATGAGCAGTTCTTC. The V gene is TRBV19, the J gene TRBJ2-1, with 14 bases matching TRBD2. The CDR3 extends over 17 amino acids. Trimming at V came to 10 bases and at J to 3 bases, leaving 11 bases not matched to a gene. Looked up from germline, CDR1 is LNHDA and CDR2 is SQIVND (reference sequence). Supplemented by reference TRBV19 and TRBJ2-1, the full variable domain reads DGGITQSPKYLFRKEGQNVTLSCEQNLNHDAMYWYRQDPGQGLRLIYYSQIVNDFQKGDIAEGYSVSREKKESFPLTVTSAQKNPTAFYLCATRPPGLAGDYNEQFFGPGTRLTVL.